Listed below are T cell receptor beta chains from one sample, sequenced in a study of T cells in Graves' hyperthyroidism and ophthalmopathy. TCRdb independently ran MiXCR on the multiplex PCR reads; one entry per CDR3 protein. The sample holds over 150,000 distinct CDR3 sequences; more than 15% are singletons and the top ten take roughly 28%. The sample comprised blood. Receptor source: a woman between 50 and 59 years old with Graves' hyperthyroidism. Both conserved end residues are part of each CDR3. A D gene is named only where the DNA matches it firmly. Clone size is shown for a subset of rows, as once, few, many or a class of expanded clone.

j_gene: TRBJ1-2; d_gene: TRBD1; abundance: few; v_gene: TRBV27; len: 16; CDR3aa: CASSPSTGDVNYGYTF; CDR3nt: TGTGCCAGCAGTCCCTCGACAGGGGACGTGAACTATGGCTACACCTTC
j_gene: TRBJ2-5; d_gene: .; abundance: .; v_gene: TRBV5-8; len: 16; CDR3aa: CASSLGSGHFQETQYF; CDR3nt: TGTGCCAGCAGCTTGGGTTCGGGACACTTCCAAGAGACCCAGTACTTC
j_gene: TRBJ2-1; d_gene: .; abundance: many; v_gene: TRBV24-1; len: 15; CDR3aa: CATSEGGRTYNEQFF; CDR3nt: TGTGCCACCAGTGAAGGAGGACGGACCTACAATGAGCAGTTCTTC
j_gene: TRBJ2-1; d_gene: TRBD2; abundance: many; v_gene: TRBV28; len: 14; CDR3aa: CASRLAGVYNEQFF; CDR3nt: TGTGCCAGCCGTCTAGCGGGGGTGTACAATGAGCAGTTCTTC
j_gene: TRBJ1-1; d_gene: TRBD1; abundance: many; v_gene: TRBV6-1; len: 15; CDR3aa: CASIERTGGRTEAFF; CDR3nt: TGTGCCAGCATCGAAAGGACAGGGGGCCGTACTGAAGCTTTCTTT
j_gene: TRBJ1-1; d_gene: .; abundance: .; v_gene: TRBV27; len: 13; CDR3aa: CASSPRLITEAFF; CDR3nt: TGTGCCAGCAGTCCCCGTCTAATCACTGAAGCTTTCTTT
j_gene: TRBJ1-1; d_gene: .; abundance: few; v_gene: TRBV5-1; len: 15; CDR3aa: CASSLYPNTNTEAFF; CDR3nt: TGCGCCAGCAGCTTGTACCCTAACACGAACACTGAAGCTTTCTTT
j_gene: TRBJ1-5; d_gene: TRBD1; abundance: many; v_gene: TRBV28; len: 15; CDR3aa: CASSLRIGGDQPQHF; CDR3nt: TGTGCCAGCAGTCTACGTATAGGGGGCGATCAGCCCCAGCATTTT
j_gene: TRBJ1-3; d_gene: .; abundance: many; v_gene: TRBV13; len: 14; CDR3aa: CASSLGQTGNTIYF; CDR3nt: TGTGCCAGCAGCTTAGGACAAACTGGAAACACCATATATTTT
j_gene: TRBJ1-4; d_gene: TRBD1; abundance: many; v_gene: TRBV20-1; len: 15; CDR3aa: CSAGGTASTNEKLFF; CDR3nt: TGCAGTGCGGGCGGGACAGCCTCAACTAATGAAAAACTGTTTTTT
j_gene: TRBJ2-5; d_gene: TRBD2; abundance: many; v_gene: TRBV2; len: 16; CDR3aa: CASSDWRGGLQETQYF; CDR3nt: TGTGCCAGCAGTGATTGGCGCGGGGGGCTACAAGAGACCCAGTACTTC
j_gene: TRBJ2-5; d_gene: .; abundance: many; v_gene: TRBV6-1; len: 15; CDR3aa: CASKSLGAEQETQYF; CDR3nt: TGTGCCAGCAAAAGTCTGGGTGCGGAACAAGAGACCCAGTACTTC
j_gene: TRBJ2-1; d_gene: .; abundance: few; v_gene: TRBV7-2; len: 16; CDR3aa: CASSLRWRDWRHEQFF; CDR3nt: TGTGCCAGCAGCTTAAGGTGGAGGGACTGGAGACATGAGCAGTTCTTC
j_gene: TRBJ2-5; d_gene: .; abundance: many; v_gene: TRBV2; len: 14; CDR3aa: CASSDGTAQETQYF; CDR3nt: TGTGCCAGCAGTGACGGGACTGCACAAGAGACCCAGTACTTC
j_gene: TRBJ1-1; d_gene: TRBD1; abundance: many; v_gene: TRBV7-8; len: 14; CDR3aa: CASSPFQGDTEAFF; CDR3nt: TGTGCCAGCAGCCCCTTCCAGGGGGACACTGAAGCTTTCTTT
j_gene: TRBJ1-1; d_gene: TRBD1; abundance: .; v_gene: TRBV28; len: 13; CDR3aa: CASSVGGQGEAFF; CDR3nt: TGTGCCAGCAGTGTAGGTGGACAGGGTGAAGCTTTCTTT
j_gene: TRBJ1-5; d_gene: .; abundance: .; v_gene: TRBV4-3; len: 15; CDR3aa: CASSQDWFGTGPQHF; CDR3nt: TGCGCCAGCAGCCAAGATTGGTTCGGAACCGGGCCCCAGCATTTT
j_gene: TRBJ1-5; d_gene: .; abundance: many; v_gene: TRBV2; len: 15; CDR3aa: CASSLTGRNNQPQHF; CDR3nt: TGTGCCAGCAGCCTAACGGGACGGAACAATCAGCCCCAGCATTTT
j_gene: TRBJ2-2; d_gene: .; abundance: many; v_gene: TRBV28; len: 11; CDR3aa: CASSYVGELFF; CDR3nt: TGTGCCAGCAGTTACGTCGGGGAGCTGTTTTTT
j_gene: TRBJ1-5; d_gene: .; abundance: many; v_gene: TRBV6-1; len: 14; CDR3aa: CATRRDVGVKPQHF; CDR3nt: TGTGCCACCAGGAGAGACGTGGGAGTTAAGCCCCAGCATTTT
j_gene: TRBJ1-5; d_gene: TRBD1; abundance: many; v_gene: TRBV6-1; len: 16; CDR3aa: CASSSSRDRPNQPQHF; CDR3nt: TGTGCCAGCAGCAGCTCCCGGGACAGACCTAATCAGCCCCAGCATTTT
j_gene: TRBJ1-1; d_gene: .; abundance: many; v_gene: TRBV6-1; len: 14; CDR3aa: CASSKQTMNTEAFF; CDR3nt: TGTGCCAGCAGTAAACAGACAATGAACACTGAAGCTTTCTTT
j_gene: TRBJ2-3; d_gene: TRBD1; abundance: many; v_gene: TRBV2; len: 18; CDR3aa: CASSESNTGGAGTDTQYF; CDR3nt: TGTGCCAGCAGTGAGAGCAATACAGGGGGCGCGGGGACAGATACGCAGTATTTT
j_gene: TRBJ2-7; d_gene: .; abundance: many; v_gene: TRBV11-2; len: 14; CDR3aa: CASSFGTDTYEQYF; CDR3nt: TGTGCCAGCAGCTTTGGGACGGATACCTACGAGCAGTACTTC
j_gene: TRBJ2-1; d_gene: .; abundance: few; v_gene: TRBV7-9; len: 16; CDR3aa: CASSFKVRGSYNEQFF; CDR3nt: TGTGCCAGCAGCTTTAAGGTGCGAGGGTCCTACAATGAGCAGTTCTTC
j_gene: TRBJ1-2; d_gene: TRBD1; abundance: many; v_gene: TRBV10-3; len: 16; CDR3aa: CAISDGTGNKGYGYTF; CDR3nt: TGTGCCATCAGTGATGGGACAGGGAACAAAGGGTATGGCTACACCTTC
j_gene: TRBJ1-1; d_gene: TRBD1; abundance: .; v_gene: TRBV12-3/TRBV12-4; len: 13; CDR3aa: CASRLQGGTEAFF; CDR3nt: TGTGCCAGCAGACTACAGGGGGGCACTGAAGCTTTCTTT
j_gene: TRBJ1-4; d_gene: .; abundance: .; v_gene: TRBV4-2; len: 18; CDR3aa: CASSQGPGRSLGDEKLFF; CDR3nt: TGTGCCAGCAGCCAAGGCCCGGGCAGGTCCCTGGGAGATGAAAAACTGTTTTTT
j_gene: TRBJ2-7; d_gene: TRBD2; abundance: .; v_gene: TRBV20-1; len: 14; CDR3aa: CSARTSGDSYEQYF; CDR3nt: TGCAGTGCTAGGACTAGCGGGGACTCCTACGAGCAGTACTTC